This TCR beta chain was observed in a study of vaccination effects on CD4 cells after COVID-19. General observations from the study: Clones that were induced by infection or by vaccine showed marked contraction late after vaccination.

Prior to sequencing, the ViraFEST assay stimulated PBMC with viral peptide pools, which expanded the antigen-specific CD4+ T cells. The culture ran for roughly ten days before CD4+ T cells were isolated. All participants had two doses of either the BNT162b2 or mRNA-1273 vaccine. Neither prior SARS-CoV-2 infection nor positive nucleocapsid antibodies were present in the vaccine recipients. Supplemented with around 11 IU/ml IL-2 and 7.5 to 10 ug/ml peptides, approximately 2 million PBMC per well were kept in culture. This clone appeared a few times. Its antigen is not known. The repertoire was sequenced with immunoSEQ multiplex PCR; TCRdb's copy has only in-frame clones and lacks some. The data show about 59,000 clones, under 80% seen once. This specimen was CD4+ T cells from PBMCs cultured with HCoV-OC43 spike peptides, taken after COVID-19 vaccination. Noted subset: HCoV-OC43 spike overlapping peptide pool stimulation. The receptor was isolated from a human donor who received a COVID-19 vaccine.

The CDR3 reads CASSYRQAKGGGAREQFF. CDR3 coding DNA: TGTGCCAGCAGTTACAGGCAGGCTAAAGGCGGGGGGGCGCGGGAGCAGTTCTTC. V and J are TRBV6-2 or TRBV6-3 and TRBJ2-1, with 9 bases aligning to TRBD2. There are 18 residues in the CDR3. V gave up 2 bases and J gave up 10 bases; unmatched junction bases: 18. In germline, CDR1 is MNHEY, CDR2 SVGEGT.